This T cell receptor beta chain originates from a study of T cells in Graves' hyperthyroidism and ophthalmopathy. Graves' hyperthyroidism showing no ophthalmopathy progression within 18 months was considered stable. A patient was excluded if there was uncontrolled infection, other autoimmune disease, pregnancy or lactation. Findings and limits, study-wide: A model built on 13 V-J features separated ophthalmopathy from stable hyperthyroidism.

The TCR beta CDR3 regions underwent amplification using RNA transcripts as the source. The primer set for the first-round RT-PCR of the TCR CDR3 was HTBI. Via MiXCR, TCRdb re-called the multiplex PCR reads, giving one row per CDR3 protein. The table includes roughly 400,000 distinct CDR3 sequences, roughly 25% detected once. This clonotype was counted many times. Its antigen is unknown. This CDR3 contains 14 residues. Per the germline V gene, CDR1 is MNHNS and CDR2 is SASEGT. Trimming cost V 4 bases and J 4 bases, with 11 bases left between them. Sequencing input: blood. The V call is TRBV6-1, the J call TRBJ1-5, with a possible D match to TRBD1 (5 bases). This receptor was taken from a man aged 50 to 59 with Graves' hyperthyroidism. This chain's CDR3 is CASSVQGMNQPQHF. CDR3 coding DNA: TGTGCCAGCAGTGTGCAGGGAATGAATCAGCCCCAGCATTTT.